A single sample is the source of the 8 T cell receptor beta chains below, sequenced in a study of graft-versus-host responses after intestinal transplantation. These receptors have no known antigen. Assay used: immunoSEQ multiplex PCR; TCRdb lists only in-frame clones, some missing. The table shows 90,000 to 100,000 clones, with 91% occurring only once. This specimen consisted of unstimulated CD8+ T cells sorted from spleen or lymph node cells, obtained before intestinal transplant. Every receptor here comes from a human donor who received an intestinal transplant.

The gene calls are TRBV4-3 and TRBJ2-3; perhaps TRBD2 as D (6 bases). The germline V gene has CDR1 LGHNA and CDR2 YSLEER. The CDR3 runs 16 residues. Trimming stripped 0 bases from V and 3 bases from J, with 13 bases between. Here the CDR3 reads CASSQDRDLGTDTQYF. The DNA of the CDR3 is TGCGCCAGCAGCCAAGATCGGGACTTAGGGACAGATACGCAGTATTTT.

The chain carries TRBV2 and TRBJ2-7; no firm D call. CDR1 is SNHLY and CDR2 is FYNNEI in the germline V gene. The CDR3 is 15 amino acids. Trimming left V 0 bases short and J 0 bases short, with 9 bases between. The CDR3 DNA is TGTGCCAGCAGTGAAGCGGTTCTAAGCTCCTACGAGCAGTACTTC. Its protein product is CASSEAVLSSYEQYF.

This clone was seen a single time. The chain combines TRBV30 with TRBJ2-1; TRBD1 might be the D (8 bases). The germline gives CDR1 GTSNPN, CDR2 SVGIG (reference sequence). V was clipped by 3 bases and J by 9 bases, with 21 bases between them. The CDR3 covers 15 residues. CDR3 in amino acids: CAWSDTGGVFFEQFF. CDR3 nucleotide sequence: TGTGCCTGGAGCGATACAGGGGGGGTCTTTTTTGAGCAGTTCTTC.

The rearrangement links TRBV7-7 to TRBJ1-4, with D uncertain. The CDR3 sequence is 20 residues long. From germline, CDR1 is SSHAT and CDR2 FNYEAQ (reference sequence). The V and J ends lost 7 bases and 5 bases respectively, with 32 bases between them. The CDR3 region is CASTDFYCQALWNGNEKLFF. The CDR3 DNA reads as TGTGCCAGCACCGATTTTTACTGCCAGGCTCTTTGGAATGGGAATGAAAAACTGTTTTTT. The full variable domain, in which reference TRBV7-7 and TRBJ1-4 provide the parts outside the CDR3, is GAGVSQSPRYKVTKRGQDVTLRCDPISSHATLYWYQQALGQGPEFLTYFNYEAQPDKSGLPSDRFSAERPEGSISTLTIQRTEQRDSAMYRCASTDFYCQALWNGNEKLFFGSGTQLSVL.

Here the CDR3 reads CASSSAQHQPQHF. Written as DNA, the CDR3 is TGTGCCAGCAGCTCCGCACAACATCAGCCCCAGCATTTT. The rearrangement joins TRBV7-2 to TRBJ1-5; no clear D gene. From germline, CDR1 is SGHTA and CDR2 FQGNSA. V dropped 4 bases and J dropped 5 bases, with 9 bases sitting between them. The CDR3 sequence is 13 residues long.

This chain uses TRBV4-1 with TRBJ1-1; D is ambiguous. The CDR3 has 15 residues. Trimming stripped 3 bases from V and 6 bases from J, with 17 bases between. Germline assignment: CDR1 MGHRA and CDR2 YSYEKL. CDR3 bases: TGCGCCAGCAGCCAGGGCCCACGGTTAGACGCTGAAGCTTTCTTT. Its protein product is CASSQGPRLDAEAFF.

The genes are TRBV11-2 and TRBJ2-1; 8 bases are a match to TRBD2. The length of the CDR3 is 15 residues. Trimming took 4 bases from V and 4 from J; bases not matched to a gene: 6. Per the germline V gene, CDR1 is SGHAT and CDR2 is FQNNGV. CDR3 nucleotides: TGTGCCAGCAGCTCCATAGCGGGATCATACAATGAGCAGTTCTTC. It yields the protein CASSSIAGSYNEQFF.

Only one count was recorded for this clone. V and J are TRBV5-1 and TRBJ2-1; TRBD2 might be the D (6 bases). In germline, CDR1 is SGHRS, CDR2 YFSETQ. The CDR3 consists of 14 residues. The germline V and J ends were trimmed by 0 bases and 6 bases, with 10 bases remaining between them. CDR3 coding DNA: TGCGCCAGCAGCTTGGCCGGGGGTTTCAATGAGCAGTTCTTC. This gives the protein CASSLAGGFNEQFF. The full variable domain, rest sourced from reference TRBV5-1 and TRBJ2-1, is KAGVTQTPRYLIKTRGQQVTLSCSPISGHRSVSWYQQTPGQGLQFLFEYFSETQRNKGNFPGRFSGRQFSNSRSEMNVSTLELGDSALYLCASSLAGGFNEQFFGPGTRLTVL.